This T cell receptor beta chain is from a study of shared clonotypes between healthy human individuals. Study context: Donors were two women and three men aged 18 to 49. Points from the study as a whole: Around 5% of naive CD4 clonotypes were common to four donors. The rarefaction results pointed to incomplete sorted-subset sequencing despite large depth. Non-shared clonotypes displayed generation probabilities falling below those of clonotypes present in all four donors.

Note on this clone: Its matching antigen is unknown.

The table came from immunoSEQ multiplex PCR; TCRdb's copy has only in-frame clones and leaves some out. The sample records fewer than 1.6 million clones, 97% to 99% being singletons. This CDR3 has 15 residues. Germline CDR1 and CDR2: MNHNY and SVGAGI (reference sequence). Losses at the gene ends were 6 bases for V and 7 bases for J; bases not matched to a gene: 15. V usage is TRBV6-6 and J usage is TRBJ2-7; TRBD2 aligns across 7 bases. The specimen sequenced was naive CD4+ T cells sorted from blood. Subset meaning: CD45RA+ positively selected. This clonotype was obtained from a man aged 30 to 39 in good health. CDR3 amino acids: CASSPVAGEKSEQYF. The CDR3, as DNA: TGTGCCAGCAGCCCCGTGGCGGGAGAGAAGTCTGAGCAGTACTTC.